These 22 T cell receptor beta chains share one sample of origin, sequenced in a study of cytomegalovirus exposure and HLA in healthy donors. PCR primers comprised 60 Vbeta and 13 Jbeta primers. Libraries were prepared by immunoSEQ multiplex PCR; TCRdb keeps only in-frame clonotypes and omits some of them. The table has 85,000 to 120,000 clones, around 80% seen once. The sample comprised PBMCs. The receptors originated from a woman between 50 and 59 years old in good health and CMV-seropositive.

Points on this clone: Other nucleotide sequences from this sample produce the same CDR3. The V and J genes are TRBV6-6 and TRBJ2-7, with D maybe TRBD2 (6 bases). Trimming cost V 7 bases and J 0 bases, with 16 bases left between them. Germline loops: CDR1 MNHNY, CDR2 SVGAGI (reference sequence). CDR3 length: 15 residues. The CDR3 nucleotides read TGTGCCAGCAAGAGGACCCGGGACTCCTCCTACGAGCAGTACTTC. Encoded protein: CASKRTRDSSYEQYF.

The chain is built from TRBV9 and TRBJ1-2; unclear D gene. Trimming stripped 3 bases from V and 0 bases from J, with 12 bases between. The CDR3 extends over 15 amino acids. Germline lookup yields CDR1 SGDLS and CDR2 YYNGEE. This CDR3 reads CASSAPPTSNYGYTF. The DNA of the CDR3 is TGTGCCAGCAGCGCCCCACCGACATCTAACTATGGCTACACCTTC.

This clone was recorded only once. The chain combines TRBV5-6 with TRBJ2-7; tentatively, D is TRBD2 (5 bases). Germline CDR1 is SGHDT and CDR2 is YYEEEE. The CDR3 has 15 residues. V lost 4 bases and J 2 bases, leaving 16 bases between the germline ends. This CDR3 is CASSPAPRVTYEQYF. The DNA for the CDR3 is TGTGCCAGCAGCCCGGCACCGAGGGTAACCTACGAGCAGTACTTC.

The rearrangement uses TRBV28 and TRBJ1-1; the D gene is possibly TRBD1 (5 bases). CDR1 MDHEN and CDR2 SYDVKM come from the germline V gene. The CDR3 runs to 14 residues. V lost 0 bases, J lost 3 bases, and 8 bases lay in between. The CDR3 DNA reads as TGTGCCAGCAGTTTATGGGGGCCGGACACTGAAGCTTTCTTT. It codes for CASSLWGPDTEAFF. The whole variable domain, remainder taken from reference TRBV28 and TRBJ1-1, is DVKVTQSSRYLVKRTGEKVFLECVQDMDHENMFWYRQDPGLGLRLIYFSYDVKMKEKGDIPEGYSVSREKKERFSLILESASTNQTSMYLCASSLWGPDTEAFFGQGTRLTVV.

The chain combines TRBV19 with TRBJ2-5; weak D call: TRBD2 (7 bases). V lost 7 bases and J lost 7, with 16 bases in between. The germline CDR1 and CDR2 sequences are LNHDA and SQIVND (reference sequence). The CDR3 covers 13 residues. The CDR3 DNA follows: TGTGCCAGTACCCCTGGGGGGGGCCGGACCCAGTACTTC. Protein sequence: CASTPGGGRTQYF.

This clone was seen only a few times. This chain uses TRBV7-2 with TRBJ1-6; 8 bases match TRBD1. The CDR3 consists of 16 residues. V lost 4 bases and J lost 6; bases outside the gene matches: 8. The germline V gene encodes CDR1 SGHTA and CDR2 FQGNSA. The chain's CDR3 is CASSSAGTGSNSPLHF. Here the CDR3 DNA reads TGTGCCAGCAGCTCCGCCGGGACAGGCTCTAATTCACCCCTCCACTTT.

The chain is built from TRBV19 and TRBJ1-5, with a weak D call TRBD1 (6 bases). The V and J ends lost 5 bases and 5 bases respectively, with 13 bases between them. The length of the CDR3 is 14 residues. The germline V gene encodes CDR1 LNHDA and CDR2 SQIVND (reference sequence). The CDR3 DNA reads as TGTGCCAGTAGTGTGGACAGTCCAGATCAGCCCCAGCATTTT. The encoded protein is CASSVDSPDQPQHF.

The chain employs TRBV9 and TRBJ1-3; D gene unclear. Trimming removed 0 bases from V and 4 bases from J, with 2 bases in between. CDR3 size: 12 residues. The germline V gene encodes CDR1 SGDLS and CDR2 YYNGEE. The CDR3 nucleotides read TGTGCCAGCAGCGTAGCAGGAAACACCATATATTTT. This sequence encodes CASSVAGNTIYF.

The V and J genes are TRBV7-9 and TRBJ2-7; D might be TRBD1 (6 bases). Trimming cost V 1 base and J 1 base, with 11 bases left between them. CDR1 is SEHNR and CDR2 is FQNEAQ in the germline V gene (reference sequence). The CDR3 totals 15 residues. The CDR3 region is CASSLGGTYSYEQYF. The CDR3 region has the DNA TGTGCCAGCAGCTTAGGTGGGACATATTCCTACGAGCAGTACTTC.

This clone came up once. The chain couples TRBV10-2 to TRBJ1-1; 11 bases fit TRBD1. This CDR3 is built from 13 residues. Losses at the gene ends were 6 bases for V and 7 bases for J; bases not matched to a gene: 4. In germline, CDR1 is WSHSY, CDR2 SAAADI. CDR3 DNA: TGCGCCAGCAGAGGACAGGGGGCGAGTGAAGCTTTCTTT. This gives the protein CASRGQGASEAFF.

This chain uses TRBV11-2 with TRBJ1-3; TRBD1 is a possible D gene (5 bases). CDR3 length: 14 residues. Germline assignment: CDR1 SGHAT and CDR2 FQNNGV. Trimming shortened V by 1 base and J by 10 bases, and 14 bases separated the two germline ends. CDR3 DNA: TGTGCCAGCAGCTTAGCGGAGAAAAGGGGAACCATATATTTT. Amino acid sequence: CASSLAEKRGTIYF.

The CDR3 spells CASSELGGLITDPGELFF. The CDR3, as DNA: TGTGCCAGCAGCGAATTAGGAGGACTGATAACAGACCCCGGGGAGCTGTTTTTT. The chain links TRBV11-3 to TRBJ2-2, with D perhaps TRBD2 (5 bases). Germline V CDR1 and CDR2: SGHNT, YENEEA. This CDR3 is built from 18 residues. V was shortened by 5 bases and J by 6 bases, with 25 bases between the two germline ends.

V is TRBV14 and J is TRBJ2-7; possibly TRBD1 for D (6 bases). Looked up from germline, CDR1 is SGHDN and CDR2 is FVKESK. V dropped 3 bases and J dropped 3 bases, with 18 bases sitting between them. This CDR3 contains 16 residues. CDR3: CASSHQVTGKSYEQYF. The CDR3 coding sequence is TGTGCCAGCAGCCACCAAGTAACAGGGAAGAGCTACGAGCAGTACTTC.

The chain's CDR3 is CASRSRERGRAVDGYTF. Here the CDR3 DNA reads TGTGCCAGCAGGTCTCGGGAAAGGGGGCGCGCAGTCGACGGCTACACCTTC. The chain links TRBV28 to TRBJ1-2; 7 nucleotides line up with TRBD1. Losses at the gene ends were 6 bases for V and 8 bases for J; bases not matched to a gene: 21. The CDR3 runs to 17 residues. CDR1 is MDHEN, CDR2 SYDVKM, per germline.

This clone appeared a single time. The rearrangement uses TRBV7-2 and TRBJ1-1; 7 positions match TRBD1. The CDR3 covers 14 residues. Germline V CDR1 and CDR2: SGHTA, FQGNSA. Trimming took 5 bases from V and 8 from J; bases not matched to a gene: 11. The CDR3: CASSTTGTEAEAFF. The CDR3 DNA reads TGTGCCAGCAGCACTACCGGGACAGAAGCCGAAGCTTTCTTT.

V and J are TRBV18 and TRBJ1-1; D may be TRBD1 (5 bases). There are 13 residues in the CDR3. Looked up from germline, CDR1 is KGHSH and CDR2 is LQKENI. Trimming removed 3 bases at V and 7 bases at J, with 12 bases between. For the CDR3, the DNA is TGTGCCAGCTCACCTGGTGGGGCAGGTGAAGCTTTCTTT. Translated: CASSPGGAGEAFF.

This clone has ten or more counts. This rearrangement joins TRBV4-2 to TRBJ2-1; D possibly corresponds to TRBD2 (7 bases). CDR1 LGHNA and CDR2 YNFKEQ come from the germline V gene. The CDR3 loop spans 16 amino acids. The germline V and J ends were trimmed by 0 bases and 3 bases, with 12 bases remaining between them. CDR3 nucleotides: TGTGCCAGCAGCCAAGATTGGGGGGGGCACTACAATGAGCAGTTCTTC. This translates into CASSQDWGGHYNEQFF.

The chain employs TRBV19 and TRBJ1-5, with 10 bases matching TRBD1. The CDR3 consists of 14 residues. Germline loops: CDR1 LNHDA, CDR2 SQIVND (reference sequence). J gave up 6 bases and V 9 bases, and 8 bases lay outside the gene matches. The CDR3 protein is CASARDRGFQPQHF. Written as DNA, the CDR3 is TGTGCCAGCGCCCGGGACAGGGGATTTCAGCCCCAGCATTTT.

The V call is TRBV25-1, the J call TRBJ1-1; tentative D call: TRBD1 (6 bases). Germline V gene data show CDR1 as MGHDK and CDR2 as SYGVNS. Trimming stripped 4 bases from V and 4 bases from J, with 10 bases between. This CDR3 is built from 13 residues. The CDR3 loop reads CASSAGQSTEAFF. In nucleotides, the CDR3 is TGTGCCAGCAGTGCCGGACAGAGCACTGAAGCTTTCTTT. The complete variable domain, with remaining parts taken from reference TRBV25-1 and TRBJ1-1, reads EADIYQTPRYLVIGTGKKITLECSQTMGHDKMYWYQQDPGMELHLIHYSYGVNSTEKGDLSSESTVSRIRTEHFPLTLESARPSHTSQYLCASSAGQSTEAFFGQGTRLTVV.

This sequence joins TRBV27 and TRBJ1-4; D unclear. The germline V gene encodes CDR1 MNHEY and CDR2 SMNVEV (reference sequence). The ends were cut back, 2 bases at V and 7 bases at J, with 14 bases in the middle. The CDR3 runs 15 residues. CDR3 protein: CASSLGSGLGEKLFF. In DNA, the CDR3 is TGTGCCAGCAGTTTAGGTAGCGGTCTGGGTGAAAAACTGTTTTTT.

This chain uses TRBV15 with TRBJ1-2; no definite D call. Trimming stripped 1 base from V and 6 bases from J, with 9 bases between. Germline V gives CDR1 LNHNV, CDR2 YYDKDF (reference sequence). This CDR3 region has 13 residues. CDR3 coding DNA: TGTGCCACCAGCAGAGTGGCAGAGGATGGCTACACCTTC. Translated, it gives CATSRVAEDGYTF.

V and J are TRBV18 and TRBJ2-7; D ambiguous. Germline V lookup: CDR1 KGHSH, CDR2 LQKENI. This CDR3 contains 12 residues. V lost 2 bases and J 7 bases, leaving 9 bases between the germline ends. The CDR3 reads CASSPSLREQYF. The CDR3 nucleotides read TGTGCCAGCTCACCATCTCTAAGAGAGCAGTACTTC.